This TCR beta chain derives from a study of T-cell memory formation after mild COVID-19. This CDR3 is built from 17 residues. Trimming cost V 7 bases and J 0 bases, with 22 bases left between them. CDR1 and CDR2 (germline): SGDLS, YYNGEE. As to this clonotype: Its matching antigen is unknown.

TCR alpha and TCR beta cDNA libraries with sample barcodes and UMIs came from 5'RACE using constant-segment primers. Via MiXCR, TCRdb re-called the 5' RACE reads, giving one row per CDR3 protein. The sample has some 280,000 distinct CDR3 sequences, roughly 17% seen once. Study results and caveats: Contracting clones from day 15 to 85 had balanced CD4/CD8; later expanders favoured CD4+.

J is TRBJ1-1 and V is TRBV9, with a tentative D call TRBD1 (5 bases). This sequence originates from a young man who had mild COVID-19 (a few samples of this study predate the infection). Cell type and time point are not known. The sequencing input was PBMCs or a T cell subset sorted from them (not recorded which). CDR3 bases: TGTGCCAGCGGTCCCGAGGGTTGGGCAGGGATGAACACTGAAGCTTTCTTT. Residues: CASGPEGWAGMNTEAFF.